This T cell receptor (beta chain) was identified during a study of blood T cell repertoires in COVID-19. Study information: Samples representing acute and convalescent COVID-19 were sourced from the United States, Italy and Spain. PBMCs, B-cell-depleted T cells, or T cells were the source of the cDNA or gDNA that made up the material.

V was shortened by 0 bases and J by 6 bases, with 10 bases between the two germline ends. The germline CDR1 and CDR2 sequences are SGHRS and YFSETQ. CDR3 length equals 13 residues. Measured with immunoSEQ multiplex PCR; TCRdb has only the in-frame clones, and not every one. This table has roughly 110,000 clones, over 60% appearing once. The chain carries TRBV5-1 and TRBJ2-7, with D tentatively TRBD1 (5 bases). This TCR came from a man in his 70s with acute or convalescent COVID-19. Sequencing was performed on peripheral blood. For the CDR3, the DNA is TGCGCCAGCAGCTTGGAGGCAGGGATCGAGCAGTACTTC. It yields the protein CASSLEAGIEQYF.